The rows below give T cell receptor beta chains drawn from one sample of a study of regulatory and conventional T cells in RAG deficiency. Assay used: immunoSEQ multiplex PCR; TCRdb lists only in-frame clones, some missing. The data hold tens of thousands of clones, with about 95% observed a single time. These same records also appear under a second study, on regulatory T cells.

The material sequenced was CD25- CD4+ T cells sorted from blood. These receptor sequences come from a human donor in good health. CDR3s include the opening cysteine and the closing phenylalanine or tryptophan. A D gene is named only where the DNA matches it firmly. Size values are once, few and many counts, or a class for expanded clones, and some rows have none.

abundance	d_gene	v_gene	j_gene	CDR3nt	CDR3aa
-	-	TRBV12-1	TRBJ2-1	TGTGCCAGCAGCTTTGTTAGAAATGAGCAGTTCTTC	CASSFVRNEQFF
-	TRBD2	TRBV18	TRBJ2-5	TGTGCCAGCTCATCAGGACTAGCGGGGACAGAGACCCAGTACTTC	CASSSGLAGTETQYF
-	TRBD2	TRBV7-3	TRBJ2-2	TGTGCCAGCAGCCCCTCCGGGGGGGCCGGGGAGCTGTTTTTT	CASSPSGGAGELFF
-	-	TRBV9	TRBJ2-6	TGTGCCAGCAGCGTACAGGGATCTGGGGCCAACGTCCTGACTTTC	CASSVQGSGANVLTF
-	-	TRBV4-1	TRBJ1-3	TGCGCCAGCAGCCAAGTGGACTCCCACCATGGAAACACCATATATTTT	CASSQVDSHHGNTIYF
-	-	TRBV30	TRBJ2-3	TGTGCCTGGGGGCGGAGGACAGATACGCAGTATTTT	CAWGRRTDTQYF
-	-	TRBV2	TRBJ2-5	TGTGCCAGCAGGGGTGGGGGCGAGACCCAGTACTTC	CASRGGGETQYF
-	-	TRBV29-1	TRBJ1-2	TGCAGCGTCCCCGGCAGGGTTGACTATGGCTACACCTTC	CSVPGRVDYGYTF
-	-	TRBV7-3	TRBJ1-4	TGTGCCAGCTCCGTTGCTAATGAAAAACTGTTTTTT	CASSVANEKLFF
-	-	TRBV6-5	TRBJ1-4	TGTGCCAGCAGTGCCGGGGGTGAAAAACTGTTTTTT	CASSAGGEKLFF
-	TRBD1	TRBV7-9	TRBJ2-2	TGTGCCAGCAGCGGACAGGGGAAGAACACCGGGGAGCTGTTTTTT	CASSGQGKNTGELFF
-	TRBD1	TRBV6-5	TRBJ2-3	TGTGCCAGCAGCAACAGGGGGAGCACAGATACGCAGTATTTT	CASSNRGSTDTQYF
-	TRBD1	TRBV28	TRBJ1-1	TGTGCCAGCAGTCCTCCGACAGGGGGCTGGGACACTGAAGCTTTCTTT	CASSPPTGGWDTEAFF
-	TRBD1	TRBV2	TRBJ1-1	TGTGCCAGCAGGCCATTAGACAGGGACACTGAAGCTTTCTTT	CASRPLDRDTEAFF
-	-	TRBV6-1	TRBJ1-5	TGTGCCAGCAGAAAACAGGGTAATCAGCCCCAGCATTTT	CASRKQGNQPQHF
-	-	TRBV27	TRBJ1-6	TGTGCCAGCACTCGACAGGCTAGCTCCTATAATTCCCCCCTCCACTTT	CASTRQASSYNSPLHF
-	-	TRBV18	TRBJ1-5	TGTGCCAGCTCACCGACGGGGGGGGCTCAGCCCCAGCATTTT	CASSPTGGAQPQHF
once	-	TRBV7-6	TRBJ1-2	TGTGCCAGCAGCTTAGCGGGAGGCGCTCCCTATGGCTACACCTTC	CASSLAGGAPYGYTF
-	-	TRBV6-5	TRBJ1-1	TGTGCCAGCAGCAACATGAACACTGAAGCTTTCTTT	CASSNMNTEAFF
once	TRBD1	TRBV6-6	TRBJ1-1	TGTGCCAGCAACAGACAGGGGGCGAACACTGAAGCTTTCTTT	CASNRQGANTEAFF
once	-	TRBV9	TRBJ1-1	TGTGCCAGCAGCGTAGATTATTGGGGGGAAGCTGAAGCTTTCTTT	CASSVDYWGEAEAFF
-	TRBD1	TRBV5-4	TRBJ1-1	TGTGCCAGCAGCTTACAGGGACAGGGAATGAACACTGAAGCTTTCTTT	CASSLQGQGMNTEAFF
once	-	TRBV6-5	TRBJ2-7	TGTGCCAGCAGGCCTGGCGGTTCCTACGAGCAGTACTTC	CASRPGGSYEQYF
-	-	TRBV2	TRBJ1-5	TGTGCCAGCAGTGATCGGAATCAGCCCCAGCATTTT	CASSDRNQPQHF
once	TRBD1	TRBV30	TRBJ1-6	TGTGCCTGGAGTATCCGGGACAGGGTAGGGAATTCACCCCTCCACTTT	CAWSIRDRVGNSPLHF
-	TRBD2	TRBV27	TRBJ2-1	TGTGCCAGCGGTAAGATCGGGGGGGCGTACAATGAGCAGTTCTTC	CASGKIGGAYNEQFF
-	-	TRBV7-8	TRBJ1-4	TGTGCCAGCAACCTCCTGGGGCACCGGAGTGAAAAACTGTTTTTT	CASNLLGHRSEKLFF
-	TRBD2	TRBV5-1	TRBJ2-3	TGCGCCAGCAGCTCGACCGGGGGGGCGCGGATAGATACGCAGTATTTT	CASSSTGGARIDTQYF
-	TRBD1	TRBV7-3	TRBJ2-5	TGTGCCAGCAGCTCGGGACAGGGGGTTCCCCAGTACTTC	CASSSGQGVPQYF